This T cell receptor (beta chain) was profiled in a study of post-analysis software for immune sequencing data. About the study: Progressive-relapsing, secondary progressive and relapsing-remitting multiple sclerosis were among the disease courses included. Whole-study findings and limits: Batch-mates among the samples co-clustered strongly by F measure. Versus controls, multiple sclerosis patients showed significantly lower diversity (normalized Chao1).

For this clonotype: Its antigen is not known.

Unique-molecular-identifier-tagged TCR beta cDNA libraries were used. Approximately 500,000 cDNA molecules were recovered from an input of roughly 0.85 to 10 million T cells. TCRdb reprocessed the PCR reads with MiXCR, giving one entry per CDR3 protein. This sample yields hundreds of thousands of distinct CDR3 sequences, of which approximately 60% are seen a single time; around 11% belongs to the top ten. This clonotype was sampled from a girl aged 2 to 10 with multiple sclerosis. Sequenced: blood.

The CDR3, as DNA: TGCGCCAGCAGCTCCGGTACTGGGGGCCCCCTTTCCTACGAGCAGTACTTC. As protein: CASSSGTGGPLSYEQYF. The rearrangement joins TRBV5-1 to TRBJ2-7; the D gene is possibly TRBD1 (6 bases). V shed 3 bases and J shed 1 base, with 20 bases lying between them. Germline CDR1 SGHRS, CDR2 YFSETQ. The CDR3 is 17 amino acids. Full variable domain (remainder filled in from reference TRBV5-1 and TRBJ2-7): KAGVTQTPRYLIKTRGQQVTLSCSPISGHRSVSWYQQTPGQGLQFLFEYFSETQRNKGNFPGRFSGRQFSNSRSEMNVSTLELGDSALYLCASSSGTGGPLSYEQYFGPGTRLTVT.